These 11 T cell receptor beta chains originate from one sample sequenced in a study of cytomegalovirus exposure and HLA in healthy donors. Primers: 60 Vbeta forward and 13 Jbeta reverse. Data came from immunoSEQ multiplex PCR; TCRdb stores just in-frame clones and leaves some out. Altogether about 98,000 clones are present, approximately 69% being singletons, with the ten largest covering less than 1.5%. The source material was PBMCs. These receptors were collected from a female donor in good health and CMV-seronegative.

The genes are TRBV7-2 and TRBJ1-1; 8 bases fit TRBD1. The CDR3 extends over 15 amino acids. V shed 5 bases and J 4 bases; nucleotides not matched to a gene: 9. Germline loops: CDR1 SGHTA, CDR2 FQGNSA. The CDR3 here is CASSVTGQGFTEAFF. Written as DNA, the CDR3 is TGTGCCAGCAGCGTCACCGGACAGGGTTTCACTGAAGCTTTCTTT.

This chain joins TRBV2 and TRBJ1-2; D ambiguous. Looked up from germline, CDR1 is SNHLY and CDR2 is FYNNEI. The CDR3 has 13 amino acids. V lost 8 bases, J lost 6 bases, and 16 bases lay in between. The CDR3 bases are TGTGCCAGCCAAGGACGGTCCGGGGATGGCTACACCTTC. Its protein is CASQGRSGDGYTF.

This rearrangement joins TRBV11-2 to TRBJ2-5; D may be TRBD2 (6 bases). The CDR3 totals 14 residues. With 6 bases removed from V and 3 bases from J, the gap between germline ends came to 14 bases. Germline CDR1 SGHAT, CDR2 FQNNGV. CDR3 in DNA: TGTGCCAGCAGGACCCTGGGGGGAGAAGAGACCCAGTACTTC. Amino acids: CASRTLGGEETQYF.

This clone showed up just a few times. This chain connects TRBV6-1 to TRBJ2-4; D is uncertain. This CDR3 comprises 12 residues. Trimming stripped 2 bases from V and 8 bases from J, with 7 bases between. CDR1 is MNHNS and CDR2 is SASEGT in the germline V gene. For the CDR3, the DNA is TGTGCCAGCAGTGAACAGTCTTACATTCAGTACTTC. It codes for CASSEQSYIQYF.

The rearrangement joins TRBV4-1 to TRBJ2-3; the D gene is possibly TRBD2 (6 bases). The CDR3 consists of 16 residues. The germline gives CDR1 MGHRA, CDR2 YSYEKL. V was pared by 2 bases and J by 0 bases, with 12 bases between. CDR3 amino acids: CASSQPLGTSTDTQYF. CDR3 in DNA: TGCGCCAGCAGCCAACCCCTGGGGACTAGCACAGATACGCAGTATTTT.

The CDR3 nucleotides read TGCGCCAGCAGAGAACAGGGGTCGTATGGCTACACCTTC. It yields the protein CASREQGSYGYTF. The chain uses TRBV10-2 and TRBJ1-2, with 7 positions matching TRBD1. This CDR3 region has 13 residues. Germline CDR1 is WSHSY and CDR2 is SAAADI. Germline trimming cut 6 bases from V and 5 bases from J; bases unmatched to any gene: 6.

The gene calls are TRBV6-6 and TRBJ2-1; 12 positions agree with TRBD2. The V and J ends lost 6 bases and 8 bases, in that order; junction bases with no gene match: 5. The length of the CDR3 is 14 residues. Germline V gene sequence: CDR1 MNHNY, CDR2 SVGAGI (reference sequence). CDR3 sequence: CASRTSGSVDEQFF. DNA of the CDR3: TGTGCCAGCAGGACTAGCGGGAGCGTCGATGAGCAGTTCTTC.

This sequence joins TRBV12-5 and TRBJ2-7; weak D call: TRBD2 (5 bases). Looked up from germline, CDR1 is LGHNT and CDR2 is FRNRAP. This CDR3 spans 13 amino acids. CDR3 sequence: CASGAALGYEQYF. CDR3 sequence (DNA): TGTGCCAGCGGAGCCGCACTCGGCTACGAGCAGTACTTC.

This chain connects TRBV30 to TRBJ2-7; 7 bases are shared with TRBD2. With 3 bases clipped from V and 2 bases from J, the junction kept 4 bases outside the gene matches. CDR3 length: 13 residues. In germline, CDR1 is GTSNPN, CDR2 SVGIG (reference sequence). The CDR3 loop is CAWRGGTTYEQYF. The CDR3 DNA is TGTGCCTGGAGGGGAGGGACCACCTACGAGCAGTACTTC.

The rearrangement uses TRBV27 and TRBJ1-1; no clear D gene. The CDR3 contains 14 residues. CDR1 and CDR2 (germline): MNHEY, SMNVEV (reference sequence). V was cut by 7 bases and J by 0 bases, with 12 bases left in between. In nucleotides, the CDR3 is TGTGCCAGCAAGTTGTGGGCAATGAACACTGAAGCTTTCTTT. Translation gives CASKLWAMNTEAFF.

The chain recombines TRBV5-1 with TRBJ2-2; 9 positions agree with TRBD1. The CDR3 extends over 16 amino acids. J gave up 2 bases and V 0 bases, and 2 bases lay outside the gene matches. The germline V gene has CDR1 SGHRS and CDR2 YFSETQ. For the CDR3, the DNA is TGCGCCAGCAGCTTGGCGGGACAGGGAAACACCGGGGAGCTGTTTTTT. This sequence encodes CASSLAGQGNTGELFF.